The T cell receptor (beta chain) under discussion was sequenced for a study of blood T cells in healthy people across ages. Notes on the study in general: Considered underestimates were the diversity estimates obtained from one million T cells.

In this sample, this clonotype turned up a few times. Its antigen remains unidentified. Together with a sample-barcoded 5' primer, a J-beta primer mix was included in a second PCR lasting about 7 to 11 cycles. TCRdb re-called the 5' RACE reads with MiXCR, one entry per CDR3 protein. The table shows about 1.5 million distinct CDR3 sequences, with around 40% occurring only once. Germline CDR1 LNHNV, CDR2 YYDKDF (reference sequence). Unmatched junction bases numbered 6, after V lost 2 bases and J lost 8 bases. This CDR3 has 15 amino acids. Sequencing was done on a sample of blood. J is TRBJ1-4 and V is TRBV15; 9 nucleotides match TRBD1. The TCR comes from a young woman in good health. The CDR3 DNA follows: TGTGCCACCAGCAGACGACAGGGGGGAAGAGAAAAACTGTTTTTT. It yields the protein CATSRRQGGREKLFF.